This record covers a single T cell receptor beta chain. Its specificity is unknown. In germline, CDR1 is MDHEN, CDR2 SYDVKM. This CDR3 region has 13 residues. Trimming removed 5 bases from V and 1 base from J, with 8 bases in between. Donors were nominally healthy when sampled, though unrecorded immune exposures were likely. The PCR made use of 60 Vbeta and 13 Jbeta primers. TCRdb keeps only in-frame clones here, not all; method: immunoSEQ multiplex PCR. The table lists around 75,000 clones. This record belongs to a study of cytomegalovirus exposure and HLA in healthy donors. General study results and limits: Earlier results showed most TCR beta V segments being productive about 87% or about 30% of the time. Rare sequences made up most TCRs, while some public TCRs were found in many donors. An observed cluster of highly shared sequence variants was recorded as a likely sequencing artifact.

This clonotype originated in a man in his fifties or sixties in good health and CMV-seropositive. The genes are TRBV28 and TRBJ1-1; D is perhaps TRBD1 (6 bases). Sequencing used PBMCs. Here the CDR3 DNA reads TGTGCCAGCAGTACACAGGGGAACACTGAAGCTTTCTTT. It encodes CASSTQGNTEAFF.